The clone carrying this T cell receptor beta chain was observed many times. Its antigen is not known. The data originate from a study of neurological immune-mediated disorders. General study findings and limits: Private repertoires in all groups were suggested by the finding that expanded clones across subjects shared no CDR3 amino acid sequences.

Trimming shortened V by 2 bases and J by 0 bases, and 13 bases separated the two germline ends. Germline CDR1 is SGHRS and CDR2 is YFSETQ. The CDR3 is 16 amino acids. As for time point: longitudinal time-point 3. One entry per CDR3 protein results from TCRdb running MiXCR on the 5' RACE reads. Altogether roughly 100,000 distinct CDR3 sequences are present, less than 14% being singletons, with the ten largest covering more than 2.5%. The chain joins TRBV5-1 to TRBJ2-3; possible D gene TRBD2, 6 bases. The receptor comes from a female donor with HTLV-1-associated myelopathy (HAM/TSP). Sample: PBMCs. The CDR3 DNA reads TGCGCCAGCAGCTTTCTGGCGGGGATTAGCACAGATACGCAGTATTTT. Amino acid sequence: CASSFLAGISTDTQYF.